The 18 T cell receptor beta chains given below trace back to one sample, sequenced in a study of blood T cell repertoires in COVID-19 (dated by TCRdb to the early 2020s). The library was obtained by the immunoSEQ multiplex PCR assay. The source is immuneACCESS, and TCRdb retained only in-frame sequences with V and J called. Part of the clones is not carried over; for the studies checked, unresolved V genes explain less than half of this, and the remainder is unexplained. The sample records around 200,000 clones, 70% to 90% of which are singletons. The ten largest account for approximately 0.8% of the sample. The sample consisted of PBMCs or T cells enriched from blood (not recorded which). These receptors all stem from a young woman who had recovered from COVID-19.

The chain uses TRBV29-1 and TRBJ2-3; 7 bases fit TRBD2. The CDR3 contains 15 residues. Per germline, CDR1 SQVTM and CDR2 ANQGSEA. Germline trimming cut 3 bases from V and 4 bases from J; bases unmatched to any gene: 10. DNA of the CDR3: TGCAGCGTTGAGGGAGGGGTTTTGGTGTCAGATACGCAGTATTTT. Residues: CSVEGGVLVSDTQYF.

V gene TRBV25-1 combines with J gene TRBJ1-4; a weak D match, TRBD1 (5 bases). Germline V gives CDR1 MGHDK, CDR2 SYGVNS. The V and J ends lost 3 bases and 8 bases respectively, with 13 bases between them. CDR3 length equals 14 residues. The CDR3 here is CASSDGGDAEKLFF. CDR3 nucleotide sequence: TGTGCCAGCAGTGATGGGGGGGACGCCGAAAAACTGTTTTTT.

In this sample, this clone turned up once. The chain carries TRBV19 and TRBJ1-2, with D uncertain. Trimming left V 5 bases short and J 2 bases short, with 15 bases between. Germline lookup yields CDR1 LNHDA and CDR2 SQIVND (reference sequence). The CDR3 runs 15 residues. The CDR3 coding sequence is TGTGCCAGTAGTCACCGGAGCACCGTGAACTATGGCTACACCTTC. Its protein is CASSHRSTVNYGYTF. Based on the CDR3 plus reference TRBV19 and TRBJ1-2, the full variable domain is DGGITQSPKYLFRKEGQNVTLSCEQNLNHDAMYWYRQDPGQGLRLIYYSQIVNDFQKGDIAEGYSVSREKKESFPLTVTSAQKNPTAFYLCASSHRSTVNYGYTFGSGTRLTVV.

This clone was observed a few times. The CDR3 is CASSGGAWGRSYEQYF. CDR3 bases: TGTGCCAGCAGCGGAGGGGCCTGGGGGAGGTCCTACGAGCAGTACTTC. The rearrangement joins TRBV5-4 to TRBJ2-7; possible D gene TRBD2, 6 bases. CDR1 is SGHNT, CDR2 YYREEE, per germline (reference sequence). V was shortened by 4 bases and J by 1 base, with 18 bases between the two germline ends. This CDR3 is built from 16 residues. Full variable domain (rest looked up from reference TRBV5-4 and TRBJ2-7): ETGVTQSPTHLIKTRGQQVTLRCSSQSGHNTVSWYQQALGQGPQFIFQYYREEENGRGNFPPRFSGLQFPNYSSELNVNALELDDSALYLCASSGGAWGRSYEQYFGPGTRLTVT.

This sequence joins TRBV5-4 and TRBJ2-5; TRBD2 matches 11 bases. Trimming took 5 bases from V and 4 from J; bases not matched to a gene: 4. The germline V gene encodes CDR1 SGHNT and CDR2 YYREEE (reference sequence). This CDR3 region has 14 residues. CDR3 DNA sequence: TGTGCCAGCAGTATAGCGGGAGGGGGAGAGACCCAGTACTTC. Protein: CASSIAGGGETQYF.

This clone has a single count. This rearrangement joins TRBV30 to TRBJ1-2; 8 nucleotides line up with TRBD1. Germline CDR1 GTSNPN, CDR2 SVGIG (reference sequence). Unmatched junction bases numbered 16, after V lost 8 bases and J lost 8 bases. The length of the CDR3 is 14 residues. DNA for the CDR3: TGTGCCGCCCCGCCCCGGACAGGGATAGAGGGCTACACCTTC. This sequence encodes CAAPPRTGIEGYTF.

The chain recombines TRBV30 with TRBJ1-6; TRBD1 is a possible D gene (5 bases). CDR1 is GTSNPN, CDR2 SVGIG, per germline (reference sequence). V lost 1 base and J lost 14, with 12 bases in between. There are 12 residues in the CDR3. CDR3 coding DNA: TGTGCCTGGAGTGGGGGGGGTAGAACCCTCCACTTT. This encodes CAWSGGGRTLHF.

The chain combines TRBV19 with TRBJ2-7; 7 nucleotides match TRBD2. The CDR3 length is 14 residues. The germline gives CDR1 LNHDA, CDR2 SQIVND (reference sequence). V lost 5 bases and J lost 2; bases outside the gene matches: 6. The CDR3 is CASSHREAPYEQYF. DNA for the CDR3: TGTGCCAGTAGTCACCGGGAGGCACCCTACGAGCAGTACTTC.

The chain employs TRBV27 and TRBJ2-7; D is possibly TRBD2 (6 bases). The CDR3 extends over 15 amino acids. The germline CDR1 and CDR2 sequences are MNHEY and SMNVEV (reference sequence). With 1 base removed from V and 0 bases from J, the gap between germline ends came to 10 bases. CDR3 coding DNA: TGTGCCAGCAGTTTATATAGCGGATTCTCCTACGAGCAGTACTTC. Its protein is CASSLYSGFSYEQYF.

The chain carries TRBV2 and TRBJ2-7; 9 bases map to TRBD2. Germline CDR1 and CDR2: SNHLY and FYNNEI. This CDR3 has 18 amino acids. The J segment lost 0 bases and the V segment lost 6 bases, leaving 15 bases of the junction unmatched. The CDR3 nucleotides are TGTGCCAGCAGCCAACCCACAGGGAGCGGGAGGTACTCCTACGAGCAGTACTTC. Protein sequence: CASSQPTGSGRYSYEQYF.

This clone was seen a single time. The J gene is TRBJ1-2, the V gene TRBV2, with 9 bases that match TRBD1. The germline CDR1 and CDR2 sequences are SNHLY and FYNNEI. The CDR3 length is 15 residues. J lost 5 bases, V lost 6 bases, and 10 bases had no gene match. In DNA, the CDR3 is TGTGCCAGCAGGGCCCTTAGGGACAGGGTTTATGGCTACACCTTC. It encodes CASRALRDRVYGYTF.

This clone was observed a single time. The chain recombines TRBV7-6 with TRBJ2-7, with 13 bases identical to TRBD2. V dropped 1 base and J dropped 7; count of bases not matched to a gene: 7. The germline V gene has CDR1 SGHVS and CDR2 FNYEAQ. The CDR3 runs to 16 residues. The DNA for the CDR3 is TGTGCCAGCAGCTTAGGGCAAACGGGACTAGCGGGAGAGCAGTACTTC. Its translation is CASSLGQTGLAGEQYF.

V is TRBV6-5 and J is TRBJ2-1; D gene uncertain. The CDR3 totals 12 residues. Germline V gives CDR1 MNHEY, CDR2 SVGAGI. V was trimmed by 2 bases and J by 5 bases, leaving 4 bases between them. The CDR3 protein is CASSYRDNEQFF. For the CDR3, the DNA is TGTGCCAGCAGTTACAGAGACAATGAGCAGTTCTTC.

The chain links TRBV10-3 to TRBJ1-1; the match to TRBD1 covers 7 bases. The CDR3 runs 14 residues. CDR1 is ENHRY, CDR2 SYGVKD, per germline. V trimming: 10 bases; J trimming: 1 base; junction bases outside the gene matches: 9. The CDR3 bases are TGTGCCACTACAGGGGTGGACCGGAACACTGAAGCTTTCTTT. Protein: CATTGVDRNTEAFF.

The gene calls are TRBV3-1 (or the pseudogene TRBV3-2) and TRBJ2-1; TRBD2 matches at 8 bases. Germline CDR1 is LGHDT and CDR2 is YNNKEL (reference sequence). The CDR3 covers 17 residues. Trimming took 1 base from V and 3 from J; bases not matched to a gene: 8. This CDR3 reads CASSQVDSGSYYNEQFF. Written as DNA, the CDR3 is TGTGCCAGCAGCCAAGTCGACAGCGGGAGCTACTACAATGAGCAGTTCTTC.

The chain joins TRBV7-2 to TRBJ2-1; the match to TRBD1 covers 10 bases. V lost 5 bases and J lost 2; bases outside the gene matches: 3. The CDR3 has 15 residues. Germline V gives CDR1 SGHTA, CDR2 FQGNSA. The CDR3 protein is CASSPDRGAYNEQFF. In DNA, the CDR3 is TGTGCCAGCAGCCCGGACAGGGGGGCCTACAATGAGCAGTTCTTC.

This chain connects TRBV11-3 to TRBJ2-1; TRBD1 agrees at 8 bases. Trimming took 1 base from V and 6 from J; bases not matched to a gene: 5. This CDR3 is built from 15 residues. CDR1 SGHNT and CDR2 YENEEA come from the germline V gene. CDR3 coding DNA: TGTGCCAGCAGCTTAGGGGGACAGGTGGGCAATGAGCAGTTCTTC. Translated, it gives CASSLGGQVGNEQFF.

The gene calls are TRBV28 and TRBJ1-5; tentatively, D is TRBD1 (5 bases). V was pared by 6 bases and J by 5 bases, with 17 bases between. This CDR3 spans 15 amino acids. Germline CDR1 MDHEN, CDR2 SYDVKM. The CDR3: CASRWRGGEDQPQHF. The CDR3 DNA reads as TGTGCCAGCAGATGGCGTGGGGGGGAGGATCAGCCCCAGCATTTT.